This T cell receptor (beta chain) comes out of a study of tumor-infiltrating lymphocytes in localized non-small cell lung cancer. As for the study in general: Resected tumor was paired with non-adjacent uninvolved lung from the same patient.

Only in-frame clones appear in the TCRdb table, and some are missing; sequencing was by immunoSEQ multiplex PCR. The sample holds roughly 14,000 clones; under 80% are singletons and the top ten take about 4%. In the case of this clone: Its antigen is unknown.

Overall study results and limits: Each assay used a separate piece of the same tissue.

The germline CDR1 and CDR2 sequences are GTSNPN and SVGIG (reference sequence). The CDR3 runs to 13 residues. V was clipped by 0 bases and J by 3 bases, with 9 bases between them. The source is a human donor with non-small cell lung cancer. Specimen: lung tumor tissue. The chain links TRBV30 to TRBJ2-7, with D unclear. CDR3 DNA sequence: TGTGCCTGGAGTGTAATGGGTATCTACGAGCAGTACTTC. Its protein is CAWSVMGIYEQYF.